These T cell receptor beta chains were read from a single sample in a study of CD8 T cells in Susac syndrome. TCRdb re-derived calls from the immunoSEQ multiplex PCR reads in MiXCR, one entry per CDR3 protein. The data show about 280,000 distinct CDR3 sequences, around 84% seen once. The sample consisted of CD8+ T cells from PBMCs. The receptor source for this set is a human donor with multiple sclerosis. Both conserved end residues are part of each CDR3. The order of the fields is clone size, J gene, V gene, CDR3 protein. Not every row has a clone size; where given, it reads once, few, many or a size class.

- TRBJ2-1 TRBV15 CATSRELHNEQFF
- TRBJ1-1 TRBV29-1 CSVSASTGGRMNTEAFF
once TRBJ1-3 TRBV7-2 CASSLAGRLRDTIYF
- TRBJ2-1 TRBV10-3 CAISESQTSGRDEQFF
- TRBJ1-2 TRBV5-1 CASSLVPGTEDYGYTF
- TRBJ2-3 TRBV28 CASSSQSSVGGNLRYF
- TRBJ2-7 TRBV16 CASSQGIMTVPYEQYF
- TRBJ2-7 TRBV12-3/TRBV12-4 CASSPRGGGGRQYF
- TRBJ2-1 TRBV6-2/TRBV6-3 CASSYSRRLAGANEQFF
once TRBJ1-1 TRBV12-3/TRBV12-4 CASRTHETGTNTEAFF
few TRBJ2-5 TRBV28 CASSLGLAGETQYF
- TRBJ2-1 TRBV5-4 CASSLVDYEQFF
once TRBJ2-1 TRBV30 CAWSVIHGGGRNEQFF
- TRBJ2-7 TRBV27 CASSMGQGIHYEQYF
- TRBJ2-5 TRBV12-3/TRBV12-4 CASISAGLAERETQYF
- TRBJ2-5 TRBV28 CASSWVGTVQETQYF
- TRBJ2-2 TRBV5-4 CASSLLAGHTGELFF
- TRBJ2-5 TRBV11-2 CASSLDGRGQQTQYF
- TRBJ1-5 TRBV19 CASSILAKNQPQHF
- TRBJ2-7 TRBV2 CAGTNGGTDYEQYF
- TRBJ1-1 TRBV27 CASRSGRGAEAFF
- TRBJ1-5 TRBV7-9 CASSSSTSNNQPQHF
once TRBJ1-2 TRBV28 CASRLTGPTNYGYTF
- TRBJ1-4 TRBV28 CASSLPGATNEKLFF
- TRBJ2-5 TRBV9 CASSVQEGGQETQYF
- TRBJ2-7 TRBV29-1 CSVSEGRLGVPFRDEQYF
- TRBJ1-2 TRBV7-6 CASSPRQGSSYGYTF
- TRBJ2-2 TRBV21-1 CASSNMTSFGNGELFF
- TRBJ2-7 TRBV11-2 CASSLDQYEQYF
- TRBJ2-7 TRBV2 CASSERGPLDEQYF
- TRBJ1-6 TRBV25-1 CASRKAEYNSPLHF
- TRBJ2-2 TRBV10-3 CATTSRPGTSPANTGELFF
- TRBJ1-1 TRBV12-3/TRBV12-4 CASSPRTGFTEAFF
- TRBJ1-2 TRBV21-1 CASSKTGCNSRLIYGYTF
few TRBJ1-1 TRBV27 CASSFRMNTEAFF
- TRBJ2-3 TRBV2 CASSEAGGPQSTDTQYF
- TRBJ2-7 TRBV9 CASSVGKGAYEQYF
few TRBJ2-1 TRBV7-9 CASTTPSGRYNEQFF
- TRBJ2-7 TRBV24-1 CATSASGEDYAYEQYF
- TRBJ1-1 TRBV5-6 CASSLTEIETEAFF
- TRBJ1-4 TRBV19 CASSRVNEKLFF
- TRBJ1-6 TRBV7-9 CASSVGGGNSPLHF
- TRBJ1-1 TRBV7-9 CASSPQGGLDFMNTEAFF
- TRBJ1-1 TRBV12-3/TRBV12-4 CAIRPAQPKAFF
- TRBJ2-5 TRBV25-1 CASNWRQEAQHF
- TRBJ2-5 TRBV7-9 CASRPTGGGETQYF
- TRBJ1-5 TRBV27 CASSIIGGNQPQHF
few TRBJ2-3 TRBV7-3 CASSFGVRTDTQYF
- TRBJ2-5 TRBV2 CASTASRRRIETQYF
- TRBJ1-3 TRBV12-3/TRBV12-4 CASRPRWQRSGNTIYF
- TRBJ2-5 TRBV10-1 CATCPREGRIKTQYF
- TRBJ1-1 TRBV7-9 CASSLKGGDF